Listed here are 29 T cell receptor beta chains from one sample, sequenced in a study of early stage breast cancer tumors. Assay: immunoSEQ multiplex PCR; the TCRdb copy retains only in-frame clones and omits some. The table shows about 46,000 clones, with 78% occurring only once. Sequencing was done on a sample of blood. These TCRs come from a person aged 40 to 49 with breast cancer.

The rearrangement links TRBV14 to TRBJ2-3, with 8 bases identical to TRBD2. The junction had 6 bases not matched to a gene; V was cut back by 0 bases and J by 1 base. The CDR3 runs 17 residues. The germline CDR1 and CDR2 sequences are SGHDN and FVKESK. The CDR3 loop is CASSQDVTGGGTDTQYF. DNA of the CDR3: TGTGCCAGCAGCCAAGACGTAACGGGAGGGGGCACAGATACGCAGTATTTT.

This chain uses TRBV6-1 with TRBJ1-2; possibly TRBD1 for D (5 bases). Germline CDR1 is MNHNS and CDR2 is SASEGT. Trimming left V 6 bases short and J 3 bases short, with 17 bases between. The CDR3 is 15 residues long. In DNA, the CDR3 is TGTGCCAGCAGCCAAATTCTTCAGGGATACTATGGCTACACCTTC. This encodes CASSQILQGYYGYTF.

The rearrangement links TRBV5-1 to TRBJ2-2; TRBD1 matches 7 bases. CDR1 and CDR2 from the germline V gene are SGHRS and YFSETQ. J was trimmed by 5 bases and V by 4 bases; bases with no gene match: 5. The CDR3 is 14 amino acids. CDR3 sequence: CASSRTGVTGELFF. The CDR3 DNA sequence: TGCGCCAGCAGCCGAACAGGGGTTACCGGGGAGCTGTTTTTT.

This rearrangement joins TRBV7-8 to TRBJ2-1; maybe TRBD2 (5 bases). Germline V CDR1 and CDR2: SGHVS, FQNEAQ. The CDR3 has 14 amino acids. V lost 4 bases, J lost 9 bases, and 16 bases lay in between. This CDR3 reads CASSSPSSIGEQFF. CDR3 DNA: TGTGCCAGCAGCTCCCCCTCTAGCATCGGTGAGCAGTTCTTC.

About this clone: Other DNA sequences in the sample encode the same CDR3. The chain has TRBV30 and TRBJ2-3; 8 bases line up with TRBD2. This CDR3 contains 15 residues. V lost 0 bases and J lost 6; bases outside the gene matches: 8. The germline V gene has CDR1 GTSNPN and CDR2 SVGIG (reference sequence). The CDR3 DNA sequence: TGTGCCTGGAGTGTGGGTGCGGGAGGAAGGGATACGCAGTATTTT. The encoded protein is CAWSVGAGGRDTQYF.

The J gene is TRBJ2-1, the V gene TRBV18; 7 nucleotides align to TRBD2. This CDR3 contains 15 residues. Germline V gene lookup returns CDR1 KGHSH and CDR2 LQKENI. With V trimmed by 6 bases and J by 0 bases, 5 bases remained unmatched. The CDR3 sequence: CASSRSSGSYNEQFF. The CDR3 DNA reads TGTGCCAGCTCGCGGTCTAGCGGCTCCTACAATGAGCAGTTCTTC.

The rearrangement joins TRBV4-2 to TRBJ2-1; D is perhaps TRBD1 (6 bases). V shed 3 bases and J shed 12 bases, with 21 bases lying between them. The CDR3 covers 15 residues. Germline V gene sequence: CDR1 LGHNA, CDR2 YNFKEQ. The CDR3 is CASSQTDRTQQVQFF. The DNA for the CDR3 is TGTGCCAGCAGCCAGACGGACAGAACTCAGCAGGTGCAGTTCTTC.

The table lists this clone with a few counts. The chain recombines TRBV11-2 with TRBJ2-2; D gene ambiguous. This CDR3 contains 12 residues. Deletions cut 6 bases from V and 1 base from J, with 3 bases between. Germline V CDR1 and CDR2: SGHAT, FQNNGV. The CDR3 DNA follows: TGTGCCAGCAGATTGAACACCGGGGAGCTGTTTTTT. Protein product: CASRLNTGELFF. The variable domain in full, completed from reference TRBV11-2 and TRBJ2-2, reads EAGVAQSPRYKIIEKRQSVAFWCNPISGHATLYWYQQILGQGPKLLIQFQNNGVVDDSQLPKDRFSAERLKGVDSTLKIQPAKLEDSAVYLCASRLNTGELFFGEGSRLTVL.

V is TRBV29-1 and J is TRBJ1-2; 8 bases map to TRBD1. Germline V CDR1 and CDR2: SQVTM, ANQGSEA. V lost 0 bases to trimming and J lost 6 bases; unmatched junction nucleotides: 6. This CDR3 comprises 14 residues. The CDR3 region is CSVEDLGQGNGYTF. CDR3 DNA sequence: TGCAGCGTTGAAGATCTCGGACAGGGTAATGGCTACACCTTC.

This chain joins TRBV11-2 and TRBJ1-1, with D unclear. The CDR3 sequence is 15 residues long. V lost 2 bases, J lost 5 bases, and 15 bases lay in between. CDR1 SGHAT and CDR2 FQNNGV come from the germline V gene. The CDR3 sequence: CASSLRQAVRTEAFF. The CDR3 DNA sequence: TGTGCCAGCAGCTTAAGGCAGGCGGTAAGGACTGAAGCTTTCTTT.

V usage is TRBV7-2 and J usage is TRBJ1-2, with D perhaps matching TRBD1 (5 bases). The CDR3 has 13 amino acids. Per germline, CDR1 SGHTA and CDR2 FQGNSA. Trimming cost V 5 bases and J 7 bases, with 14 bases left between them. As DNA, the CDR3 is TGTGCCAGCAGCAAGGGACTAGCTCCTGGCTACACCTTC. This encodes CASSKGLAPGYTF.

This clone was observed once. The rearrangement joins TRBV19 to TRBJ2-3, with 13 bases lining up with TRBD2. The CDR3 loop spans 15 amino acids. Looked up from germline, CDR1 is LNHDA and CDR2 is SQIVND (reference sequence). J gave up 2 bases and V 10 bases, and 6 bases lay outside the gene matches. The CDR3 here is CATAGTSGTTDTQYF. As DNA, the CDR3 is TGTGCCACTGCGGGGACTAGCGGGACCACAGATACGCAGTATTTT.

This chain uses TRBV6-4 with TRBJ1-5; tentatively, D is TRBD1 (5 bases). CDR3 size: 17 residues. The germline V gene has CDR1 MRHNA and CDR2 SNTAGT. V was trimmed by 3 bases and J by 0 bases, leaving 15 bases between them. Here the CDR3 reads CASSERGQALSNQPQHF. CDR3 in DNA: TGTGCCAGCAGTGAGCGAGGACAAGCCCTTAGCAATCAGCCCCAGCATTTT.

This sequence joins TRBV18 and TRBJ1-5; 10 bases agree with TRBD1. The CDR3 consists of 17 residues. CDR1 KGHSH and CDR2 LQKENI come from the germline V gene. With V trimmed by 3 bases and J by 6 bases, 11 bases remained unmatched. The CDR3 protein is CASSPNPGQGTGQPQHF. Written as DNA, the CDR3 is TGTGCCAGCTCACCGAACCCGGGACAGGGGACGGGTCAGCCCCAGCATTTT.

Here the CDR3 reads CASSLEPLNTGELFF. In nucleotides, the CDR3 is TGTGCCAGCAGCTTAGAACCGCTGAACACCGGGGAGCTGTTTTTT. The rearrangement links TRBV11-3 to TRBJ2-2; D remains unclear. The CDR3 has 15 amino acids. V was pared by 0 bases and J by 1 base, with 6 bases between. Germline V CDR1 and CDR2: SGHNT, YENEEA.

The V call is TRBV6-6, the J call TRBJ1-1, with unresolved D. The CDR3 has 14 amino acids. In germline, CDR1 is MNHNY, CDR2 SVGAGI (reference sequence). V was pared by 4 bases and J by 8 bases, with 17 bases between. The CDR3 DNA is TGTGCCAGCAGTTTACTTGGCAGGACCACCGAAGCTTTCTTT. Its protein is CASSLLGRTTEAFF.

The chain recombines TRBV27 with TRBJ2-7; TRBD1 might be the D (6 bases). This CDR3 comprises 13 residues. The V and J ends lost 6 bases and 3 bases respectively, with 12 bases between them. Germline loops: CDR1 MNHEY, CDR2 SMNVEV (reference sequence). The CDR3 DNA is TGTGCCAGCAGCACCCAAGGGGGCTACGAGCAGTACTTC. This translates into CASSTQGGYEQYF.

The rearrangement links TRBV2 to TRBJ2-5; maybe TRBD2 (6 bases). The last part of the DNA fits TRBJ2-7 better; the J call may be wrong. Germline V gives CDR1 SNHLY, CDR2 FYNNEI. This CDR3 contains 12 residues. The CDR3 sequence: CASGAGRYEQYF. CDR3 DNA sequence: TGTGCCAGCGGGGCAGGGAGGTACGAGCAGTACTTC.

The V and J genes are TRBV4-1 and TRBJ2-1; TRBD1 agrees at 10 bases. The CDR3 consists of 16 residues. Trimming cost V 4 bases and J 2 bases; bases outside gene matches: 5. Looked up from germline, CDR1 is MGHRA and CDR2 is YSYEKL. CDR3 protein: CASSPADRGTYNEQFF. CDR3 DNA sequence: TGCGCCAGCAGCCCAGCGGACAGGGGGACCTACAATGAGCAGTTCTTC.

The table lists this clone with a count of one. This chain joins TRBV19 and TRBJ1-4; D may be TRBD1 (6 bases). Germline values: CDR1 LNHDA, CDR2 SQIVND (reference sequence). V lost 6 bases, J lost 8 bases, and 13 bases lay in between. This CDR3 contains 13 residues. CDR3 in amino acids: CASRGGRREKLFF. CDR3 DNA sequence: TGTGCCAGTAGAGGGGGGCGCCGGGAAAAACTGTTTTTT.

The chain is built from TRBV19 and TRBJ2-5, with 7 nucleotides matching TRBD1. This CDR3 region has 15 residues. The V gene end was trimmed by 3 bases and the J gene end by 2 bases; junction bases not matched to a gene: 6. Germline CDR1 is LNHDA and CDR2 is SQIVND (reference sequence). In nucleotides, the CDR3 is TGTGCCAGTAGTATGACGGGGACAGCTCAAGAGACCCAGTACTTC. This translates into CASSMTGTAQETQYF.

The chain is built from TRBV6-5 and TRBJ2-7, with 10 bases that match TRBD1. Germline V CDR1 and CDR2: MNHEY, SVGAGI. The junction had 8 bases not matched to a gene; V was cut back by 8 bases and J by 4 bases. This CDR3 comprises 14 residues. For the CDR3, the DNA is TGTGCCAGCTCCGGGACAGGGGTCCGATACGAGCAGTACTTC. As protein: CASSGTGVRYEQYF.

The count of this clone is one. J is TRBJ2-3 and V is TRBV28; 9 positions agree with TRBD1. V lost 5 bases to trimming and J lost 5 bases; unmatched junction nucleotides: 11. CDR3 length: 16 residues. From germline, CDR1 is MDHEN and CDR2 SYDVKM. The CDR3 DNA reads TGTGCCAGCAGTCCCTGGGGGACAGGGTTAAAAGATACGCAGTATTTT. Residues: CASSPWGTGLKDTQYF.

This chain uses TRBV2 with TRBJ1-5; a weak D match, TRBD1 (6 bases). Germline CDR1 is SNHLY and CDR2 is FYNNEI. Trimming left V 7 bases short and J 7 bases short, with 11 bases between. The length of the CDR3 is 12 residues. CDR3 DNA sequence: TGTGCCAGCACGGGGGCTGGGCAGCCCCAGCATTTT. Amino acid sequence: CASTGAGQPQHF.

Note on this clone: The junction departs from the called germline gene at one end, perhaps through a read error. The CDR3 nucleotides are TGTGCCAGCAGAACTCCGCTGGACAGGGTCTCTTTT. This encodes CASRTPLDRVSF. The V call is TRBV28, the J call TRBJ1-2; 8 nucleotides align to TRBD1. CDR3 length: 12 residues. Germline loops: CDR1 MDHEN, CDR2 SYDVKM.

The chain recombines TRBV2 with TRBJ1-2, with a weak D call TRBD1 (5 bases). The CDR3 totals 12 residues. Trimming cost V 6 bases and J 0 bases, with 5 bases left between them. Germline V gives CDR1 SNHLY, CDR2 FYNNEI. CDR3 sequence: CASRDTNYGYTF. CDR3 nucleotides: TGTGCCAGCAGGGACACTAACTATGGCTACACCTTC.

This clone was seen a few times. This chain connects TRBV7-3 to TRBJ2-2; 7 bases align to TRBD1. In germline, CDR1 is SGHTA, CDR2 FQGTGA. The CDR3 consists of 15 residues. V lost 6 bases and J lost 3; bases outside the gene matches: 7. This CDR3 reads CASRQDRADTGELFF. CDR3 in DNA: TGTGCCAGCAGACAAGACAGGGCGGACACCGGGGAGCTGTTTTTT.

The chain links TRBV10-3 to TRBJ2-6; 9 nucleotides agree with TRBD1. With V trimmed by 3 bases and J by 1 base, 7 bases remained unmatched. Germline loops: CDR1 ENHRY, CDR2 SYGVKD. There are 18 residues in the CDR3. CDR3 amino acids: CAISDRTGDGSGANVLTF. CDR3 nucleotides: TGTGCCATCAGTGATCGGACAGGGGACGGTTCTGGGGCCAACGTCCTGACTTTC.

This chain uses TRBV10-3 with TRBJ2-1, with no clear D. Germline V CDR1 and CDR2: ENHRY, SYGVKD. With 4 bases removed from V and 4 bases from J, the gap between germline ends came to 11 bases. The CDR3 is 14 amino acids. CDR3 protein: CAISGQTLYNEQFF. The CDR3 nucleotides are TGTGCCATCAGTGGGCAGACGCTATACAATGAGCAGTTCTTC.